This passage covers 27 T cell receptor beta chains from one sample sequenced in a study of monozygotic twins with inflammatory bowel disease. TCRdb reprocessed the 5' RACE reads and keeps a single row for each CDR3 protein, giving no DNA. The listing records over 90,000 distinct CDR3 sequences. Sequences were obtained from blood. Source of these receptors: a human donor with ulcerative colitis or Crohn's disease, or a healthy co-twin of an affected twin (not recorded which).

The rearrangement uses TRBV7-2 and TRBJ2-3; TCRdb's D call, TRBD1, is unchecked because there is no DNA. The CDR3 runs to 16 residues. The germline CDR1 and CDR2 sequences are SGHTA and FQGNSA. CDR3 residues: CASSLPPGVPVHTQYF. Using reference TRBV7-2 and TRBJ2-3 for the parts outside the CDR3, the full variable domain is GAGVSQSPSNKVTEKGKDVELRCDPISGHTALYWYRQSLGQGLEFLIYFQGNSAPDKSGLPSDRFSAERTGGSVSTLTIQRTQQEDSAVYLCASSLPPGVPVHTQYFGPGTRLTVL.

V usage is TRBV4-3 and J usage is TRBJ2-5; without DNA, the TCRdb call of TRBD2 cannot be checked. CDR1 and CDR2 (germline): LGHNA, YSLEER. This CDR3 has 15 residues. CDR3 region: CASSQDRGIQETQYF.

The chain employs TRBV28 and TRBJ2-4; the D call of TRBD2 rests on TCRdb alone, since no DNA is present to check it. The germline V gene encodes CDR1 MDHEN and CDR2 SYDVKM. The CDR3 has 16 amino acids. CDR3 loop: CASRAGPRQRGNIQYF. Drawing the rest from reference TRBV28 and TRBJ2-4, the complete variable domain is DVKVTQSSRYLVKRTGEKVFLECVQDMDHENMFWYRQDPGLGLRLIYFSYDVKMKEKGDIPEGYSVSREKKERFSLILESASTNQTSMYLCASRAGPRQRGNIQYFGAGTRLSVL.

V usage is TRBV7-7 and J usage is TRBJ2-3; TCRdb lists TRBD2, though no DNA is available to test this call. Germline lookup yields CDR1 SSHAT and CDR2 FNYEAQ (reference sequence). The length of the CDR3 is 17 residues. CDR3 protein: CASSLSPSSRGTDTQYF.

This chain links TRBV5-1 with TRBJ2-5. The germline V gene encodes CDR1 SGHRS and CDR2 YFSETQ. This CDR3 is 15 amino acids long. This CDR3 is CASSPRSDYQETQYF.

V gene TRBV19 combines with J gene TRBJ2-4. CDR3 length: 16 amino acids. Germline V gene sequence: CDR1 LNHDA, CDR2 SQIVND (reference sequence). Here the CDR3 reads CASSIVHGGFENIQYF.

This chain uses TRBV28 with TRBJ1-2; without DNA, the TCRdb call of TRBD1 cannot be checked. The V gene's germline CDR1 is MDHEN and CDR2 SYDVKM. The CDR3 contains 13 residues. The CDR3 sequence: CASRTGLFYGYTF.

The V gene is TRBV19, the J gene TRBJ2-3; TCRdb reports TRBD1, a call that lacks DNA to check it against. CDR1 and CDR2 from the germline V gene are LNHDA and SQIVND (reference sequence). CDR3 size: 16 residues. CDR3 loop: CASSIGGGARRDTQYF.

This chain connects TRBV5-4 to TRBJ2-3. The CDR3 runs 14 residues. Germline CDR1 is SGHNT and CDR2 is YYREEE (reference sequence). The CDR3 sequence is CASSLRLATDTQYF.

V is TRBV28 and J is TRBJ2-4; TCRdb outputs TRBD1, but without DNA this stays unchecked. Germline lookup yields CDR1 MDHEN and CDR2 SYDVKM. The CDR3 spans 13 residues. The CDR3 spells CASSRTGQNIQYF.

The chain couples TRBV2 to TRBJ2-1. Looked up from germline, CDR1 is SNHLY and CDR2 is FYNNEI. The CDR3 covers 12 residues. The CDR3 protein is CASRALMNEQFF.

The chain combines TRBV5-1 with TRBJ2-1; lacking DNA, the TRBD1 call made by TCRdb goes unchecked. CDR3 length equals 13 residues. The germline CDR1 and CDR2 sequences are SGHRS and YFSETQ. The CDR3 sequence is CASSPNRDNEQFF.

The V and J genes are TRBV5-6 and TRBJ1-2. Germline CDR1 and CDR2: SGHDT and YYEEEE. This CDR3 comprises 14 residues. CDR3 protein: CASSLEFRIGGYTF.

The CDR3 loop reads CASHGGSYEQYF. This chain links TRBV5-4 with TRBJ2-7; TCRdb reports TRBD1, a call that lacks DNA to check it against. Per the germline V gene, CDR1 is SGHNT and CDR2 is YYREEE (reference sequence). CDR3 length: 12 amino acids.

V gene TRBV4-2 combines with J gene TRBJ2-2; TCRdb's assignment of TRBD2 cannot be checked, as there is no DNA. Germline V gene data show CDR1 as LGHNA and CDR2 as YNFKEQ. This CDR3 comprises 18 residues. The CDR3 sequence: CASSQDLAGGTNTGELFF.

The CDR3 sequence: CASSSYGQGSNYGYTF. The J gene is TRBJ1-2, the V gene TRBV7-2; TCRdb names TRBD1, which stays unverified in the absence of DNA. The germline V gene has CDR1 SGHTA and CDR2 FQGNSA. The CDR3 covers 16 residues.

The V and J genes are TRBV7-2 and TRBJ1-2. The CDR3 totals 14 residues. From germline, CDR1 is SGHTA and CDR2 FQGNSA. CDR3 protein: CASSPTRTNYGYTF.

The chain is built from TRBV20-1 and TRBJ2-7; no DNA is available, so the TRBD1 call from TCRdb remains unchecked. The germline gives CDR1 DFQATT, CDR2 SNEGSKA (reference sequence). The CDR3 totals 13 residues. CDR3 sequence reads: CSAPWVADGGQYF.

The rearrangement links TRBV18 to TRBJ2-1; TCRdb outputs TRBD2, but without DNA this stays unchecked. Germline-derived CDR1 and CDR2 are KGHSH and LQKENI. The CDR3 covers 14 residues. The CDR3 sequence is CASSLAGGPSEQFF.

The CDR3 loop reads CASSSLQGAGDTQYF. This chain joins TRBV5-1 and TRBJ2-3; TCRdb picks TRBD1, but there is no DNA to check that call. Germline CDR1 reads SGHRS; CDR2 reads YFSETQ. The CDR3 spans 15 residues.

The genes are TRBV28 and TRBJ2-1; TCRdb names TRBD1, which stays unverified in the absence of DNA. The CDR3 contains 15 residues. The germline V gene encodes CDR1 MDHEN and CDR2 SYDVKM. Here the CDR3 reads CASRPGQLATNEQFF.

V and J are TRBV6-5 and TRBJ2-2; TCRdb returns TRBD2, unconfirmable since there is no DNA. This CDR3 has 17 amino acids. The germline gives CDR1 MNHEY, CDR2 SVGAGI. This CDR3 reads CASSYSGLAGDPGELFF.

The V gene is TRBV28, the J gene TRBJ1-2. Germline CDR1 reads MDHEN; CDR2 reads SYDVKM. CDR3 length: 14 amino acids. The CDR3 here is CASSSTMALNGYTF.

The chain joins TRBV5-1 to TRBJ1-4; the TCRdb call, TRBD1, lacks DNA for checking. This CDR3 contains 16 residues. CDR1 is SGHRS, CDR2 YFSETQ, per germline. CDR3 loop: CASSLVWTATNEKLFF.

This chain connects TRBV6-6 to TRBJ1-1; TCRdb's D call, TRBD1, is unchecked because there is no DNA. This CDR3 comprises 13 residues. Germline V gene lookup returns CDR1 MNHNY and CDR2 SVGAGI (reference sequence). The CDR3 spells CASLRYQGTEAFF.

This chain links TRBV20-1 with TRBJ2-7; TCRdb's D call of TRBD1 is untestable without DNA. Germline CDR1 DFQATT, CDR2 SNEGSKA (reference sequence). This CDR3 is 13 amino acids long. This CDR3 reads CSGGGSGRYEQYF.

This sequence joins TRBV6-5 and TRBJ1-1; TCRdb gives TRBD1 as the D gene, but with no DNA this cannot be confirmed. The CDR3 sequence is 17 residues long. Germline V gene sequence: CDR1 MNHEY, CDR2 SVGAGI. The CDR3 sequence is CASSYPGTGGMNTEAFF.